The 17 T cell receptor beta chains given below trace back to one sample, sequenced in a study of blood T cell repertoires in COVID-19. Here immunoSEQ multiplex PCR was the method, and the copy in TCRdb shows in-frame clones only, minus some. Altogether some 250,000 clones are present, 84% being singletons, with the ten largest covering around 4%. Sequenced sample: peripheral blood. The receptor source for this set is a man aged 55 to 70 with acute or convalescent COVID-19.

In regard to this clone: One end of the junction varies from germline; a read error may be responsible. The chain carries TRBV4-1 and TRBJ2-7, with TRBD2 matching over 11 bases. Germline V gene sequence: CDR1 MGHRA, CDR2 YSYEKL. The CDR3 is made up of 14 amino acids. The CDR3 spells CASSQVGASGGPIF. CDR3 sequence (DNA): TGCGCCAGCAGCCAAGTCGGGGCTAGCGGGGGGCCGATCTTC.

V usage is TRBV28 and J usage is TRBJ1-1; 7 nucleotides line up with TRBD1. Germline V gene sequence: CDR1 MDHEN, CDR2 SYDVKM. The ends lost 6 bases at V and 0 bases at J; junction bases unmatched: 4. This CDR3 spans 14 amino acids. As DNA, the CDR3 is TGTGCCAGCAGGCCGGGACAGTTGAACACTGAAGCTTTCTTT. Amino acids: CASRPGQLNTEAFF.

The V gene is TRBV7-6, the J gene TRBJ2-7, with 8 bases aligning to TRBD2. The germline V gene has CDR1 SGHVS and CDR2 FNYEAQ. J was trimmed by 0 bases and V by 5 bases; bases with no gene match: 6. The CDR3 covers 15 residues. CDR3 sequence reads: CASSRPGLDSYEQYF. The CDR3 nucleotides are TGTGCCAGCAGCCGCCCGGGACTAGACTCCTACGAGCAGTACTTC.

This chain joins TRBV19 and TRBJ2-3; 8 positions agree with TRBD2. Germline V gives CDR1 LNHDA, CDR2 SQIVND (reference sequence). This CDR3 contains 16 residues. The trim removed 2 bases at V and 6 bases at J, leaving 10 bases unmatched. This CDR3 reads CASSIMASGLGDTQYF. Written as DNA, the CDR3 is TGTGCCAGTAGTATAATGGCTAGCGGGCTTGGGGATACGCAGTATTTT.

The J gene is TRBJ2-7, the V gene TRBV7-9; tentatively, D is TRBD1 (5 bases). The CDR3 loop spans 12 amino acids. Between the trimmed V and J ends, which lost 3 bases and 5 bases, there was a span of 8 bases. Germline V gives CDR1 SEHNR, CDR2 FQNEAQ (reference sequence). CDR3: CASSFQGNEQYF. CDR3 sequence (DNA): TGTGCCAGCAGCTTCCAGGGTAACGAGCAGTACTTC.

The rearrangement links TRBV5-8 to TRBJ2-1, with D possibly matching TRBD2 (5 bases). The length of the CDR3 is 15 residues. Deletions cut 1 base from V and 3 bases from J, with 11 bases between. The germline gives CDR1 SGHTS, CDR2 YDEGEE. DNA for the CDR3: TGTGCCAGCAGCTTGTATGAGGGTAACTACAATGAGCAGTTCTTC. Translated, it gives CASSLYEGNYNEQFF.

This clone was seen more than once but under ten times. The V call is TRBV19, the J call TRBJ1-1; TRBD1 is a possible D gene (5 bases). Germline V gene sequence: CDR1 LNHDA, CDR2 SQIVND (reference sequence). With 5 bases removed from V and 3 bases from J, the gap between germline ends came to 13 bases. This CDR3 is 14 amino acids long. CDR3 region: CASSWRAGDTEAFF. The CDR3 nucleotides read TGTGCCAGTAGTTGGAGGGCGGGGGACACTGAAGCTTTCTTT.

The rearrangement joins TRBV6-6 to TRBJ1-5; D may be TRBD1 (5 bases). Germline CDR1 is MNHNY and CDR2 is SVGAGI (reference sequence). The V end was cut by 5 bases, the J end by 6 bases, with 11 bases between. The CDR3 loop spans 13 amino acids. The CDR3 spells CASSIRQGQPQHF. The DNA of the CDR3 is TGTGCCAGCAGTATCCGCCAGGGTCAGCCCCAGCATTTT.

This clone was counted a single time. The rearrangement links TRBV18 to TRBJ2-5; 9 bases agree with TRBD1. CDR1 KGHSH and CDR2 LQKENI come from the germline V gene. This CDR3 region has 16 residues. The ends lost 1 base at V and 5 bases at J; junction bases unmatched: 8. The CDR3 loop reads CASSPLQGTGQETQYF. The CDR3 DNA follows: TGTGCCAGCTCACCACTCCAAGGGACAGGGCAGGAGACCCAGTACTTC.

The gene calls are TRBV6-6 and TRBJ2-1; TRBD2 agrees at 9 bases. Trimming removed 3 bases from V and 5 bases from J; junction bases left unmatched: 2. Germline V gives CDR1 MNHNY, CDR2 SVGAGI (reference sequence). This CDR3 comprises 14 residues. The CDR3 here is CASSYPSGNNEQFF. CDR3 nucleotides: TGTGCCAGCAGTTATCCTAGCGGGAACAATGAGCAGTTCTTC.

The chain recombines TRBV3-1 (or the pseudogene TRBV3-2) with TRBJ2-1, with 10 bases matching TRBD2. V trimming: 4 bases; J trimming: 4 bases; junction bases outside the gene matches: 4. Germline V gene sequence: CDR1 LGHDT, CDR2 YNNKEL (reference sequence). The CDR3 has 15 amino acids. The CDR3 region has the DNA TGTGCCAGCAGCCGAAGCGGGGGGGCATACAATGAGCAGTTCTTC. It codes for CASSRSGGAYNEQFF.

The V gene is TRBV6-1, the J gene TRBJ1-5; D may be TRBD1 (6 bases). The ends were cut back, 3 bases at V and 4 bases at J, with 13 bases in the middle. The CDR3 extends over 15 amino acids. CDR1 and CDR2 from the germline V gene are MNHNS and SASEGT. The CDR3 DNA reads TGTGCCAGCAGTGATCCCGGACAGCAGAATCAGCCCCAGCATTTT. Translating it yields CASSDPGQQNQPQHF.

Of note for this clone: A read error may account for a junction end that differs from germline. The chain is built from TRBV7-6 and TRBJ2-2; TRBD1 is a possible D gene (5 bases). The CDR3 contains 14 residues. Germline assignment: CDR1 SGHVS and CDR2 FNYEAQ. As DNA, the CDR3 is TGTGCCAGCAGATTAGGGGCCCACCCCGGGGAGCTGTTTTTT. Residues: CASRLGAHPGELFF.

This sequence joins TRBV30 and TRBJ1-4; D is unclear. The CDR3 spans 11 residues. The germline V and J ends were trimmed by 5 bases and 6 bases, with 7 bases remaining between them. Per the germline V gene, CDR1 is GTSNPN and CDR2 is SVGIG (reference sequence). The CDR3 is CAWGLYEKLFF. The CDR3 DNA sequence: TGTGCCTGGGGACTTTATGAAAAACTGTTTTTT.

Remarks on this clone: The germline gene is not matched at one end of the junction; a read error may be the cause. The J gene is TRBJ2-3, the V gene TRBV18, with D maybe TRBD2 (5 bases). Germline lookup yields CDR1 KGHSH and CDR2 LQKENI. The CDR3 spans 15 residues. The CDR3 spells CASSVDYLSTDAQYF. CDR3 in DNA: TGTGCCAGCTCAGTAGACTACCTTAGCACAGATGCGCAGTATTTT.

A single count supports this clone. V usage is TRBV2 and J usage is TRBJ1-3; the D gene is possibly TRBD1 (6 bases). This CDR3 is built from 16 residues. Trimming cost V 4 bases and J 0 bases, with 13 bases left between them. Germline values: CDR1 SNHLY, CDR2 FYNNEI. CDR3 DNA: TGTGCCAGCAGTGTGCAGGGGCTCTTCTCTGGAAACACCATATATTTT. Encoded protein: CASSVQGLFSGNTIYF.

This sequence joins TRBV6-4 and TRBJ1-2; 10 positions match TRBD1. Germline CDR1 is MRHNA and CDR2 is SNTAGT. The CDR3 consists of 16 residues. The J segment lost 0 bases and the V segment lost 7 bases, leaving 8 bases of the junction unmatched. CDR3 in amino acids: CASKRDRGPSNYGYTF. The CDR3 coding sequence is TGTGCCAGCAAGCGGGACAGGGGACCCTCTAACTATGGCTACACCTTC.